The 21 T cell receptor beta chains below come from one sample, sequenced in a study of neurological immune-mediated disorders. From the 5' RACE reads, TCRdb called clonotypes with MiXCR, one entry per CDR3 protein. The repertoire consists of roughly 36,000 distinct CDR3 sequences, with roughly 3.1% occurring once and the leading ten covering more than 7.5%. Time point here: longitudinal time-point 1 (baseline). Sequenced input: PBMCs. The receptors here all came from a woman aged 55-75 years with multiple sclerosis.

This clonotype occurred a few times. The chain couples TRBV6-1 to TRBJ2-1; D remains unclear. This CDR3 region has 19 residues. V shed 1 base and J shed 2 bases, with 21 bases lying between them. The germline V gene has CDR1 MNHNS and CDR2 SASEGT. CDR3 residues: CASSEGDLGWGRAYNEQFF. CDR3 nucleotide sequence: TGTGCCAGCAGTGAAGGGGATTTAGGTTGGGGAAGGGCCTACAATGAGCAGTTCTTC.

At least ten counts were recorded for this clonotype. The rearrangement joins TRBV5-1 to TRBJ2-7; no firm D call. This CDR3 region has 18 residues. Trimming pared 4 bases from V and 0 bases from J, leaving 23 bases between. Germline CDR1 and CDR2: SGHRS and YFSETQ. Written as DNA, the CDR3 is TGCGCCAGCAGCATACTAAGCACGGGTCAACCTAGCTCCTACGAGCAGTACTTC. Protein sequence: CASSILSTGQPSSYEQYF.

This clonotype has ten or more counts. V is TRBV5-1 and J is TRBJ1-2; maybe TRBD1 (6 bases). Germline CDR1 is SGHRS and CDR2 is YFSETQ. Trimming removed 4 bases at V and 7 bases at J, with 11 bases between. CDR3 length: 12 residues. The CDR3 bases are TGCGCCAGCAGCGCCGGGACACCTGGCTACACCTTC. Translated, it gives CASSAGTPGYTF.

This clonotype was seen at least ten times. This chain joins TRBV5-1 and TRBJ1-2; 7 nucleotides agree with TRBD1. The germline CDR1 and CDR2 sequences are SGHRS and YFSETQ. The CDR3 sequence is 13 residues long. J lost 4 bases, V lost 4 bases, and 4 bases had no gene match. CDR3 bases: TGCGCCAGCAGCCGATGGACAGGCTATGGCTACACCTTC. Protein: CASSRWTGYGYTF.

In this sample, this clonotype turned up many times. J is TRBJ1-1 and V is TRBV2, with unresolved D. The CDR3 is 13 residues long. V was pared by 6 bases and J by 0 bases, with 8 bases between. CDR1 and CDR2 (germline): SNHLY, FYNNEI. CDR3 nucleotides: TGTGCCAGCAGCAGGTCCATGAACACTGAAGCTTTCTTT. Protein: CASSRSMNTEAFF.

This clonotype was seen at least ten times. V usage is TRBV9 and J usage is TRBJ2-7; the match to TRBD1 covers 7 bases. The CDR3 runs to 12 residues. From germline, CDR1 is SGDLS and CDR2 YYNGEE. Trimming cost V 0 bases and J 6 bases; bases outside gene matches: 0. In DNA form, the CDR3 reads TGTGCCAGCAGCGTAGACAGGGGCGAGCAGTACTTC. Amino acids: CASSVDRGEQYF. The full variable domain, in which reference TRBV9 and TRBJ2-7 provide the parts outside the CDR3, is DSGVTQTPKHLITATGQRVTLRCSPRSGDLSVYWYQQSLDQGLQFLIQYYNGEERAKGNILERFSAQQFPDLHSELNLSSLELGDSALYFCASSVDRGEQYFGPGTRLTVT.

This clonotype was counted at least ten times. This chain uses TRBV15 with TRBJ2-5, with 8 nucleotides matching TRBD1. Looked up from germline, CDR1 is LNHNV and CDR2 is YYDKDF (reference sequence). Trimming cost V 1 base and J 1 base; bases outside gene matches: 2. CDR3 size: 15 residues. The CDR3 coding sequence is TGTGCCACCAGCAGAGGGGGGACAGGCCAAGAGACCCAGTACTTC. Translating it yields CATSRGGTGQETQYF.

There are many counts of this clonotype. The rearrangement joins TRBV12-3 or TRBV12-4 to TRBJ2-2, with D perhaps matching TRBD2 (5 bases). Trimming took 3 bases from V and 4 from J, leaving 6 bases between them. This CDR3 is built from 13 residues. As DNA, the CDR3 is TGTGCCAGCAGTTTGGGAGCCACCGGGGAGCTGTTTTTT. It specifies CASSLGATGELFF.

This clonotype was counted only a few times. A much larger clone sits a single nucleotide away, making a read error possible. The chain employs TRBV6-5 and TRBJ2-7; D gene uncertain. The CDR3 runs 11 residues. Germline assignment: CDR1 MNHEY and CDR2 SVGAGI. The CDR3 nucleotides read TGTGACAGCAGTTACCGGTACGAGCAGTACTTC. Residues: CDSSYRYEQYF.

This clonotype was recorded many times. The chain couples TRBV5-1 to TRBJ2-1; 10 nucleotides line up with TRBD2. Germline CDR1 and CDR2: SGHRS and YFSETQ. The CDR3 has 16 amino acids. The V segment lost 0 bases and the J segment 6 bases; nucleotides outside the gene matches: 6. The CDR3 sequence: CASSLVPSGGGNEQFF. CDR3 nucleotides: TGCGCCAGCAGCTTGGTTCCCAGCGGGGGGGGCAATGAGCAGTTCTTC.

The chain carries TRBV7-7 and TRBJ2-7; unclear D gene. Germline V lookup: CDR1 SSHAT, CDR2 FNYEAQ (reference sequence). V was trimmed by 0 bases and J by 2 bases, leaving 11 bases between them. This CDR3 has 15 amino acids. The CDR3 loop is CASSLANDLTYEQYF. The CDR3 nucleotides read TGTGCCAGCAGCTTAGCGAACGACTTGACCTACGAGCAGTACTTC.

The chain couples TRBV5-1 to TRBJ1-1, with 10 bases aligning to TRBD1. V lost 2 bases, J lost 4 bases, and 8 bases stayed unmatched. The CDR3 spans 16 residues. In germline, CDR1 is SGHRS, CDR2 YFSETQ. In DNA, the CDR3 is TGCGCCAGCAGCTTTGATCAGGGACAGGGGATCACTGAAGCTTTCTTT. It is translated as CASSFDQGQGITEAFF.

Many counts were recorded for this clonotype. CDR3 in DNA: TGTGCCAGCAGCTTGGGACAGGGGCTCTCCTACGAGCAGTACTTC. As protein: CASSLGQGLSYEQYF. V and J are TRBV5-5 and TRBJ2-7; TRBD1 aligns across 8 bases. The CDR3 consists of 15 residues. The V gene's germline CDR1 is SGHKS and CDR2 YYEKEE (reference sequence). The V segment lost 0 bases and the J segment 0 bases; nucleotides outside the gene matches: 2.

This clonotype was counted at least ten times. The chain employs TRBV20-1 and TRBJ1-4; no firm D call. CDR1 DFQATT and CDR2 SNEGSKA come from the germline V gene (reference sequence). The CDR3 consists of 14 residues. V lost 3 bases and J lost 7, with 15 bases in between. CDR3: CSASPLVAGEKLFF. In DNA, the CDR3 is TGCAGTGCTAGTCCCCTGGTAGCGGGTGAAAAACTGTTTTTT.

This clonotype was counted many times. The genes are TRBV5-1 and TRBJ2-2; D is unclear. V was cut by 3 bases and J by 0 bases, with 3 bases left in between. This CDR3 comprises 13 residues. Germline lookup yields CDR1 SGHRS and CDR2 YFSETQ. CDR3: CASSSANTGELFF. CDR3 sequence (DNA): TGCGCCAGCAGCTCGGCGAACACCGGGGAGCTGTTTTTT. Full variable domain (outside the CDR3, taken from reference TRBV5-1 and TRBJ2-2): KAGVTQTPRYLIKTRGQQVTLSCSPISGHRSVSWYQQTPGQGLQFLFEYFSETQRNKGNFPGRFSGRQFSNSRSEMNVSTLELGDSALYLCASSSANTGELFFGEGSRLTVL.

By proportion, this clonotype is medium-sized. The rearrangement joins TRBV5-1 to TRBJ2-2; TRBD1 matches 7 bases. CDR1 and CDR2 from the germline V gene are SGHRS and YFSETQ. Trimming at V came to 3 bases and at J to 7 bases, leaving 9 bases not matched to a gene. This CDR3 region has 15 residues. The CDR3 DNA sequence: TGCGCCAGCAGCTGGAACACAGGGGCGATCGGGGAGCTGTTTTTT. It translates to CASSWNTGAIGELFF.

This clonotype was observed at least ten times. CDR3 nucleotides: TGCAGTGCTAGTGGCGGAACTAACTATGGCTACACCTTC. Protein sequence: CSASGGTNYGYTF. The rearrangement joins TRBV20-1 to TRBJ1-2; D uncertain. CDR1 is DFQATT and CDR2 is SNEGSKA in the germline V gene (reference sequence). This CDR3 is built from 13 residues. The V gene lost 3 bases and the J gene lost 0 bases, with 8 bases spanning the gap.

This clonotype was found many times. The gene calls are TRBV12-3 or TRBV12-4 and TRBJ2-1, with TRBD1 matching over 8 bases. V lost 7 bases, J lost 5 bases, and 7 bases stayed unmatched. CDR3 length equals 14 residues. The CDR3 DNA reads as TGTGCCAGCAACCGGGACAGGACGAACAATGAGCAGTTCTTC. It is translated as CASNRDRTNNEQFF.

This clonotype was picked up a small number of times. This chain connects TRBV25-1 to TRBJ2-4; perhaps TRBD2 as D (5 bases). V lost 4 bases, J lost 8 bases, and 12 bases lay in between. This CDR3 is 13 amino acids long. Germline CDR1 MGHDK, CDR2 SYGVNS. DNA for the CDR3: TGTGCCAGCAGTGTGGCGGGTAAAGACATTCAGTACTTC. As protein: CASSVAGKDIQYF.

The table lists this clonotype with many counts. The chain recombines TRBV27 with TRBJ1-2, with D perhaps TRBD1 (5 bases). Germline-derived CDR1 and CDR2 are MNHEY and SMNVEV (reference sequence). This CDR3 region has 15 residues. V was clipped by 5 bases and J by 0 bases, with 13 bases between them. The CDR3 coding sequence is TGTGCCAGCAGTCTTTGGGGGAACTCTAACTATGGCTACACCTTC. Residues: CASSLWGNSNYGYTF.

This clonotype came up many times. A much bigger clone sits one base away, suggesting this may be a read error. This chain connects TRBV29-1 to TRBJ2-6, with 9 nucleotides matching TRBD1. The CDR3 totals 16 residues. The germline CDR1 and CDR2 sequences are SQVTM and ANQGSEA. After removal of 1 base from V and 3 bases from J, the junction contained 4 bases not matched to a gene. In DNA, the CDR3 is TGCAGCGTTGAAGCAGGGACAGGGAATGGGGCCAACGTCCTGACTTTC. Amino acids: CSVEAGTGNGANVLTF.